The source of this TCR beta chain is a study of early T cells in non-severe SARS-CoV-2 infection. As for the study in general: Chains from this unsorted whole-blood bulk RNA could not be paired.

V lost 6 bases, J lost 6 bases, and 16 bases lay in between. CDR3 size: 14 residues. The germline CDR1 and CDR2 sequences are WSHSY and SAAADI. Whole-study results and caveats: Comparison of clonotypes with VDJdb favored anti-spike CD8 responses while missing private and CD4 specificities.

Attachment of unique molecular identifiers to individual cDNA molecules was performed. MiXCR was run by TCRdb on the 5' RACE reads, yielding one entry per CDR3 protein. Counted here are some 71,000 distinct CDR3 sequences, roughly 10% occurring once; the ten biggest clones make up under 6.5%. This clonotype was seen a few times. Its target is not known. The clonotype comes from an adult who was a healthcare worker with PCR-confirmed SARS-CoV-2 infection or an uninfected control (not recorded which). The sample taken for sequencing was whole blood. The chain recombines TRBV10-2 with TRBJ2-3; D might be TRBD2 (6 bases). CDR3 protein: CASREGTSGDTQYF. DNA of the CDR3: TGCGCCAGCAGGGAGGGCACGTCCGGGGATACGCAGTATTTT.